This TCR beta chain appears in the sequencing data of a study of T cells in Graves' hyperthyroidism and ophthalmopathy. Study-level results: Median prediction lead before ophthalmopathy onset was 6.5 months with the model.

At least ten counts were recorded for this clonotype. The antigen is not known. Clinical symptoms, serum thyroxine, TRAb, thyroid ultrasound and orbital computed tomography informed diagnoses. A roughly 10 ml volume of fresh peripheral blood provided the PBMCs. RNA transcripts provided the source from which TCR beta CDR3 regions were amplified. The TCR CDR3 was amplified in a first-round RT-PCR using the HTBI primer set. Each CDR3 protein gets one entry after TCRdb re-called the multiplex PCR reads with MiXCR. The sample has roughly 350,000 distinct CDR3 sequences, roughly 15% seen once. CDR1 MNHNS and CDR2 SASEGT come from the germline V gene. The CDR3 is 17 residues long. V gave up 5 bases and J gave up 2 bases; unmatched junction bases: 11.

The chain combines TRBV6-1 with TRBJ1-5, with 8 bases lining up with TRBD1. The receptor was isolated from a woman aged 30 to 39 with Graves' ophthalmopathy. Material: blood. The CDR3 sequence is CASSSNRGGHRNQPQHF. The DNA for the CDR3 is TGTGCCAGCAGTTCCAACAGGGGGGGACACCGCAATCAGCCCCAGCATTTT.